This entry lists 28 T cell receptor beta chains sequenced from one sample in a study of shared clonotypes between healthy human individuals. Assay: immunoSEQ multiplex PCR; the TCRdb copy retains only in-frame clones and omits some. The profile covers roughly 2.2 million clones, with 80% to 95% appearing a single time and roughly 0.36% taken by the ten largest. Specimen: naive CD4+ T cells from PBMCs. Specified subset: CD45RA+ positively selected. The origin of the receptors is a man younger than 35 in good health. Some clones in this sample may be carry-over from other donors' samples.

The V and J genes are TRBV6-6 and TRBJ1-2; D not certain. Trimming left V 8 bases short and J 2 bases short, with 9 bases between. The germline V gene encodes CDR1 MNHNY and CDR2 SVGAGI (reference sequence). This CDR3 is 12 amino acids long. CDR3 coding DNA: TGTGCCAGCGTCGACAACAACTATGGCTACACCTTC. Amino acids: CASVDNNYGYTF.

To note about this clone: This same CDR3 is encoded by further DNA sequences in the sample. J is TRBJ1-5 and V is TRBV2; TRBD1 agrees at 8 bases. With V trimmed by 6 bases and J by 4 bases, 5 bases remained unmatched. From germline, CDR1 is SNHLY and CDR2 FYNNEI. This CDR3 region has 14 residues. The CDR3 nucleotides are TGTGCCAGCAGCTCACAGGGGGGGAATCAGCCCCAGCATTTT. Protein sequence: CASSSQGGNQPQHF.

The CDR3 DNA reads as TGTGCCAGCAGCTCGCAGGGACGGACAAACTATGGCTACACCTTC. It translates to CASSSQGRTNYGYTF. The chain carries TRBV7-2 and TRBJ1-2; D might be TRBD1 (5 bases). The CDR3 is 15 residues long. Germline V gene data show CDR1 as SGHTA and CDR2 as FQGNSA. Trimming took off 4 bases at V and 2 bases at J, with 14 bases between the two ends.

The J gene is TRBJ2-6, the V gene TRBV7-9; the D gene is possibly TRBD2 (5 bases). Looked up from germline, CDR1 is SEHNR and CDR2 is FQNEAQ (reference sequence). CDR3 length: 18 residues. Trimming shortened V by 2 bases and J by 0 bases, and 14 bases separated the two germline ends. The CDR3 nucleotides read TGTGCCAGCAGCTTACTCGGTCGGGGATTCTCTGGGGCCAACGTCCTGACTTTC. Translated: CASSLLGRGFSGANVLTF.

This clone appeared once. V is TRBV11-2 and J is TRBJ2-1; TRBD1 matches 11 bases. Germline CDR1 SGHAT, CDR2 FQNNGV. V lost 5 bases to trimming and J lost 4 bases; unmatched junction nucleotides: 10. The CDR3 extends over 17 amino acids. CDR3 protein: CASSQSDRGLMYNEQFF. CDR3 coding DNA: TGTGCCAGCAGCCAGTCGGACAGGGGGCTAATGTACAATGAGCAGTTCTTC.

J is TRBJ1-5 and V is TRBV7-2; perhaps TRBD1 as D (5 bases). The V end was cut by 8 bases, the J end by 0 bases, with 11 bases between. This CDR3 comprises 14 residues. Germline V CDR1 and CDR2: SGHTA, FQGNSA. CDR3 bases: TGTGCCAGCGCGGGGCAATATAGCAATCAGCCCCAGCATTTT. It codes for CASAGQYSNQPQHF.

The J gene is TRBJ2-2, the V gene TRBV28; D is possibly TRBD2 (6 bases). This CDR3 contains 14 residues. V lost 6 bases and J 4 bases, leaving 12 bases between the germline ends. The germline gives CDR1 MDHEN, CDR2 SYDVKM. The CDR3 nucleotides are TGTGCCAGCAGATACTCGGGGGTCACCGGGGAGCTGTTTTTT. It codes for CASRYSGVTGELFF. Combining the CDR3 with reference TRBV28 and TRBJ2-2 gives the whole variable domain DVKVTQSSRYLVKRTGEKVFLECVQDMDHENMFWYRQDPGLGLRLIYFSYDVKMKEKGDIPEGYSVSREKKERFSLILESASTNQTSMYLCASRYSGVTGELFFGEGSRLTVL.

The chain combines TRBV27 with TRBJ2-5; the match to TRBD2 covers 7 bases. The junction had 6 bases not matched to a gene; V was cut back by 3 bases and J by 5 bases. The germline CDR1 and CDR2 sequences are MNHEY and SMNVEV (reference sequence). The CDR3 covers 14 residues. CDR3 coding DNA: TGTGCCAGCAGTTTCGGACTAGGTCTTGAGACCCAGTACTTC. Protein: CASSFGLGLETQYF.

CDR3 residues: CASSYTTSGRGELFF. The CDR3 region has the DNA TGTGCCAGCAGTTATACGACTAGCGGGAGAGGGGAGCTGTTTTTT. V is TRBV6-6 and J is TRBJ2-2, with TRBD2 identical over 12 bases. Looked up from germline, CDR1 is MNHNY and CDR2 is SVGAGI (reference sequence). CDR3 length: 15 residues. With V trimmed by 3 bases and J by 8 bases, 4 bases remained unmatched.

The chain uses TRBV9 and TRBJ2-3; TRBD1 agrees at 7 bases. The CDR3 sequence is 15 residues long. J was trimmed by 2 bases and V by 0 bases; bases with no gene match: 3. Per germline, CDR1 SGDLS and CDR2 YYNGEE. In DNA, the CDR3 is TGTGCCAGCAGCGTAGCCGGGACAGACACAGATACGCAGTATTTT. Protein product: CASSVAGTDTDTQYF.

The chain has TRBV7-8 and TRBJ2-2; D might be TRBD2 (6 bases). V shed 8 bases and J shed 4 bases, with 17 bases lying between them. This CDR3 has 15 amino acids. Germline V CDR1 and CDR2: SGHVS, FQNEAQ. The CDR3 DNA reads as TGTGCCAGCTTGGCGGGGCCGTCGGGCACCGGGGAGCTGTTTTTT. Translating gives CASLAGPSGTGELFF. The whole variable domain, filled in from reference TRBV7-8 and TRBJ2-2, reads GAGVSQSPRYKVAKRGQDVALRCDPISGHVSLFWYQQALGQGPEFLTYFQNEAQLDKSGLPSDRFFAERPEGSVSTLKIQRTQQEDSAVYLCASLAGPSGTGELFFGEGSRLTVL.

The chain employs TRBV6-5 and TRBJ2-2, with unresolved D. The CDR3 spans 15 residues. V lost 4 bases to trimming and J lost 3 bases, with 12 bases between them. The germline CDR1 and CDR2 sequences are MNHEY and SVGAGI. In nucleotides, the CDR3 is TGTGCCAGCAGTTCCTTATTCGCCTACACCGGGGAGCTGTTTTTT. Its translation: CASSSLFAYTGELFF.

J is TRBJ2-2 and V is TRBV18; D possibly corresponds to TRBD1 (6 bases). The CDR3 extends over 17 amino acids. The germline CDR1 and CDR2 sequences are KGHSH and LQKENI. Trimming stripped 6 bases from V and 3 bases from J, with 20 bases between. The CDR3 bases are TGTGCCAGCTCCCCAAGGATGGGGGCGCCACACACCGGGGAGCTGTTTTTT. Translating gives CASSPRMGAPHTGELFF.

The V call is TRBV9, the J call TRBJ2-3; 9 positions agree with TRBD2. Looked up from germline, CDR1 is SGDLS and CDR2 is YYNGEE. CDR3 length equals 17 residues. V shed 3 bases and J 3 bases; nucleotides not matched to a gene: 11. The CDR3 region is CASSEGIAGAVTDTQYF. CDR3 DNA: TGTGCCAGCAGCGAGGGGATAGCGGGAGCCGTTACAGATACGCAGTATTTT.

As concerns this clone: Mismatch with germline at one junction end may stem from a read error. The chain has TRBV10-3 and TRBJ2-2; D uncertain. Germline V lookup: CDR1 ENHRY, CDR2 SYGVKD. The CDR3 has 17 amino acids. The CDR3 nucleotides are TGTGCCATCAGTGAGTTCGGCACCTCAATTGGCACCGAGGAGCTGTTTTTT. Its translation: CAISEFGTSIGTEELFF.

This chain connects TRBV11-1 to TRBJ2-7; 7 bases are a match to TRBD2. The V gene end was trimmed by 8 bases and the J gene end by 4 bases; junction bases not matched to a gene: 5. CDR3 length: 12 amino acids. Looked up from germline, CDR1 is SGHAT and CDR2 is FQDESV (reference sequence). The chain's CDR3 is CASQRDSYEQYF. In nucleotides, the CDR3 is TGTGCCAGCCAGCGGGATAGTTACGAGCAGTACTTC.

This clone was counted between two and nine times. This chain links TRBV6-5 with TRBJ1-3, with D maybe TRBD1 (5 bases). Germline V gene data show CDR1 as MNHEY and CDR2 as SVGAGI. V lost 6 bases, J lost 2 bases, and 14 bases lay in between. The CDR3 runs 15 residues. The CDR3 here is CASSPRSRAGNTIYF. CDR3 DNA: TGTGCCAGCAGCCCCCGGTCCAGGGCTGGAAACACCATATATTTT.

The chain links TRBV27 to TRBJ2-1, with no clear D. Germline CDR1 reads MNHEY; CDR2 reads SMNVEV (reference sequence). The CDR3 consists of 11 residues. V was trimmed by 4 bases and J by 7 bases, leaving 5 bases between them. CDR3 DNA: TGTGCCAGCAGTTACGGGAATGAGCAGTTCTTC. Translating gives CASSYGNEQFF.

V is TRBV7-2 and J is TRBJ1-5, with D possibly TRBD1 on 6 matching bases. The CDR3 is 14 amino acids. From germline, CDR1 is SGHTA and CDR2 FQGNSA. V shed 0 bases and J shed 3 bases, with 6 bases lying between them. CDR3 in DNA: TGTGCCAGCAGCTTAGCGGGGGCCAATCAGCCCCAGCATTTT. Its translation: CASSLAGANQPQHF.

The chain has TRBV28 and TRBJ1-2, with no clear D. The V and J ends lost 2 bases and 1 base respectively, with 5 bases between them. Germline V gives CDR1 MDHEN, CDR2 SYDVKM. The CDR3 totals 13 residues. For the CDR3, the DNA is TGTGCCAGCAGTTTAATCGGTAACTATGGCTACACCTTC. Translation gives CASSLIGNYGYTF.

The CDR3 loop reads CAWAGTKNEKLFF. In DNA, the CDR3 is TGTGCCTGGGCCGGGACAAAGAATGAAAAACTGTTTTTT. This rearrangement joins TRBV30 to TRBJ1-4; D is perhaps TRBD1 (6 bases). This CDR3 region has 13 residues. V was clipped by 5 bases and J by 5 bases, with 12 bases between them. Germline V gene lookup returns CDR1 GTSNPN and CDR2 SVGIG (reference sequence).

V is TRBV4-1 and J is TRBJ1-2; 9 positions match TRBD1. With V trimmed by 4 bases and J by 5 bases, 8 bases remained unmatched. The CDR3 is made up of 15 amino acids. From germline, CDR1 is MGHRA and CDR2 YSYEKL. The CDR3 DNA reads TGCGCCAGCAGCCGAACGAGCGGGACAGGGTATGGCTACACCTTC. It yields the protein CASSRTSGTGYGYTF.

The CDR3 bases are TGTGCCAGCAGTGATGGTCTAGCGGACCTCGGGGAGCTGTTTTTT. This gives the protein CASSDGLADLGELFF. The chain has TRBV25-1 and TRBJ2-2; 7 bases are shared with TRBD2. The trim removed 3 bases at V and 7 bases at J, leaving 8 bases unmatched. Per germline, CDR1 MGHDK and CDR2 SYGVNS. CDR3 size: 15 residues.

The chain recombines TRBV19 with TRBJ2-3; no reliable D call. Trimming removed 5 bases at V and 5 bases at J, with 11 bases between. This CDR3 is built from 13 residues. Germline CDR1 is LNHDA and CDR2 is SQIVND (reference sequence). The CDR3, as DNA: TGTGCCAGTAGTCCGCCATCCGAAGATACGCAGTATTTT. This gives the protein CASSPPSEDTQYF.

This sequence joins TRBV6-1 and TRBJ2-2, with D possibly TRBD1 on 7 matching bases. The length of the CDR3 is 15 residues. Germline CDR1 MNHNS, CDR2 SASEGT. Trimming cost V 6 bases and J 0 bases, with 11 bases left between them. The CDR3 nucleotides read TGTGCCAGCAGCGCGGGACAGACGAACACCGGGGAGCTGTTTTTT. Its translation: CASSAGQTNTGELFF.

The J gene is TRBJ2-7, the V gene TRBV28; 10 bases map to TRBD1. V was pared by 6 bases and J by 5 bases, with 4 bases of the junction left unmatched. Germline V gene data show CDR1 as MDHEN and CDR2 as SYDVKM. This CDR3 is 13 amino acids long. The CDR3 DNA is TGTGCCAGCAGGACAGGGGGCGTCCACGAGCAGTACTTC. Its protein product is CASRTGGVHEQYF. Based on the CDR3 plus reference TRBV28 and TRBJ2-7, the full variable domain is DVKVTQSSRYLVKRTGEKVFLECVQDMDHENMFWYRQDPGLGLRLIYFSYDVKMKEKGDIPEGYSVSREKKERFSLILESASTNQTSMYLCASRTGGVHEQYFGPGTRLTVT.

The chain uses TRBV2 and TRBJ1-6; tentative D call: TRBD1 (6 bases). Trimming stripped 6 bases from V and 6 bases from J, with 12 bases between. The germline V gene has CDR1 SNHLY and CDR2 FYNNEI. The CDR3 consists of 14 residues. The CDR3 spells CASRNRQANSPLHF. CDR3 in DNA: TGTGCCAGCAGAAATAGACAGGCTAATTCACCCCTCCACTTT.

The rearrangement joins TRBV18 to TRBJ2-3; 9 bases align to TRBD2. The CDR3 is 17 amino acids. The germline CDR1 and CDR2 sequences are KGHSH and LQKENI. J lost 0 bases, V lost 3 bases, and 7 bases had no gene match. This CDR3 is CASSPSRLAVSTDTQYF. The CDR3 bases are TGTGCCAGCTCACCGTCACGACTAGCGGTTAGCACAGATACGCAGTATTTT.